The 19 T cell receptor beta chains in this list originate from one sample, sequenced in a study of blood T cells in healthy people across ages. With a J-beta primer mix and a sample-barcoded 5' primer, a second PCR ran roughly 6 to 11 cycles. TCRdb re-derived calls from the 5' RACE reads in MiXCR, one entry per CDR3 protein. The table has about 1.6 million distinct CDR3 sequences, about 35% seen once; the top ten hold around 10%. Sequenced material: blood. These receptor sequences come from a woman in her twenties or thirties in good health.

The chain couples TRBV5-5 to TRBJ2-5; D may be TRBD1 (6 bases). Germline CDR1 and CDR2: SGHKS and YYEKEE (reference sequence). The CDR3 contains 13 residues. Deletions cut 3 bases from V and 3 bases from J, with 9 bases between. The CDR3 region is CASSSWDKETQYF. In DNA form, the CDR3 reads TGTGCCAGCAGCTCATGGGACAAAGAGACCCAGTACTTC.

This sequence joins TRBV3-1 and TRBJ2-3; 12 bases map to TRBD2. V gave up 1 base and J gave up 3 bases; unmatched junction bases: 8. The CDR3 runs to 18 residues. The V gene's germline CDR1 is LGHDT and CDR2 YNNKEL (reference sequence). The chain's CDR3 is CASSQGGLAGFMTDTQYF. The DNA of the CDR3 is TGTGCCAGCAGCCAAGGTGGACTAGCGGGATTTATGACAGATACGCAGTATTTT.

V and J are TRBV24-1 and TRBJ2-7; tentatively, D is TRBD2 (6 bases). In germline, CDR1 is KGHDR, CDR2 SFDVKD. The CDR3 spans 15 residues. Trimming stripped 3 bases from V and 2 bases from J, with 13 bases between. Written as DNA, the CDR3 is TGTGCCACCAGTGATCCCCGGGACTCGACCTACGAGCAGTACTTC. Its protein is CATSDPRDSTYEQYF.

The V call is TRBV2, the J call TRBJ2-3, with unresolved D. Germline V gives CDR1 SNHLY, CDR2 FYNNEI. This CDR3 region has 15 residues. The V gene lost 4 bases and the J gene lost 4 bases, with 15 bases spanning the gap. The CDR3 loop reads CASSVGWSVSDTQYF. The CDR3 region has the DNA TGTGCCAGCAGTGTAGGGTGGAGTGTTTCAGATACGCAGTATTTT.

The chain carries TRBV30 and TRBJ2-1; D not certain. Trimming took off 3 bases at V and 4 bases at J, with 13 bases between the two ends. Germline V CDR1 and CDR2: GTSNPN, SVGIG (reference sequence). The CDR3 length is 14 residues. CDR3 in DNA: TGTGCCTGGAGCGTCTACGGTCAATACAATGAGCAGTTCTTC. Translated: CAWSVYGQYNEQFF.

This sequence joins TRBV10-3 and TRBJ2-3; 7 bases align to TRBD1. In germline, CDR1 is ENHRY, CDR2 SYGVKD. The CDR3 spans 14 residues. The J segment lost 1 base and the V segment lost 7 bases, leaving 5 bases of the junction unmatched. CDR3 coding DNA: TGTGCCATCAAAGCCGGGACAGGCACAGATACGCAGTATTTT. Translated: CAIKAGTGTDTQYF.

This clonotype has a handful of counts. The chain combines TRBV5-1 with TRBJ2-3, with TRBD2 identical over 8 bases. Germline V gene lookup returns CDR1 SGHRS and CDR2 YFSETQ. The V gene end was trimmed by 2 bases and the J gene end by 1 base; junction bases not matched to a gene: 6. This CDR3 has 16 amino acids. In nucleotides, the CDR3 is TGCGCCAGCAGCTTTGGAGTAGCGGGGCGCACAGATACGCAGTATTTT. It encodes CASSFGVAGRTDTQYF.

The chain joins TRBV7-6 to TRBJ2-2, with D perhaps TRBD1 or TRBD2 (5 bases each). V lost 7 bases to trimming and J lost 4 bases, with 16 bases between them. The CDR3 is 15 residues long. The germline CDR1 and CDR2 sequences are SGHVS and FNYEAQ. The CDR3: CASNGAHASTGELFF. In nucleotides, the CDR3 is TGTGCCAGCAACGGGGCCCACGCTTCCACCGGGGAGCTGTTTTTT.

The chain links TRBV13 to TRBJ2-7; TRBD2 aligns across 9 bases. Germline CDR1 reads PRHDT; CDR2 reads FYEKMQ (reference sequence). V dropped 1 base and J dropped 7; count of bases not matched to a gene: 11. The CDR3 length is 16 residues. CDR3 sequence (DNA): TGTGCCAGCAGCTTAGCGGCTAGCGGGGCCGGCAATGAGCAGTACTTC. As protein: CASSLAASGAGNEQYF.

This clonotype has just a few counts. The chain uses TRBV29-1 and TRBJ2-5; 9 bases line up with TRBD2. V shed 4 bases, J shed 5 bases, and the junction held 8 bases outside the gene matches. Germline lookup yields CDR1 SQVTM and CDR2 ANQGSEA. This CDR3 is built from 14 residues. The CDR3 DNA is TGCAGCGTTGTAGCTGGGGCGGGAGGGGAGACCCAGTACTTC. Translation: CSVVAGAGGETQYF.

The chain employs TRBV30 and TRBJ2-3; no clear D gene. The V gene's germline CDR1 is GTSNPN and CDR2 SVGIG (reference sequence). The CDR3 covers 9 residues. V lost 6 bases and J lost 5, with 3 bases in between. The CDR3 DNA reads as TGTGCCTGTGGAGATACGCAGTATTTT. As protein: CACGDTQYF.

The chain carries TRBV12-5 and TRBJ2-1; 9 bases fit TRBD2. Germline trimming cut 5 bases from V and 5 bases from J; bases unmatched to any gene: 7. This CDR3 spans 15 amino acids. Germline values: CDR1 LGHNT, CDR2 FRNRAP. CDR3 coding DNA: TGTGCTAGTGGTCTTGCCGGGACTAGCAACAATGAGCAGTTCTTC. Amino acids: CASGLAGTSNNEQFF.

The table lists this clonotype with many counts. This chain uses TRBV4-1 with TRBJ2-1; 7 nucleotides line up with TRBD2. The CDR3 is made up of 12 amino acids. Losses at the gene ends were 6 bases for V and 8 bases for J; bases not matched to a gene: 4. Per germline, CDR1 MGHRA and CDR2 YSYEKL. CDR3 protein: CASRGLADEQFF. CDR3 DNA: TGCGCCAGCAGAGGGCTAGCGGATGAGCAGTTCTTC.

In this sample, this clonotype turned up a few times. V is TRBV27 and J is TRBJ2-7; D is possibly TRBD1 or TRBD2 (5 bases each). Per the germline V gene, CDR1 is MNHEY and CDR2 is SMNVEV (reference sequence). V was clipped by 7 bases and J by 6 bases, with 19 bases between them. This CDR3 contains 14 residues. CDR3 amino acids: CASKEWAGRAEQYF. CDR3 nucleotide sequence: TGTGCCAGCAAAGAATGGGCAGGGAGAGCCGAGCAGTACTTC.

There are a few counts of this clonotype. The chain has TRBV7-2 and TRBJ1-5, with TRBD1 as a possible D gene (6 bases). Germline CDR1 and CDR2: SGHTA and FQGNSA. The CDR3 runs 13 residues. V lost 5 bases to trimming and J lost 7 bases, with 12 bases between them. CDR3 loop: CASSGQLSQPQHF. The CDR3 nucleotides are TGTGCCAGCAGCGGACAGCTATCCCAGCCCCAGCATTTT.

Worth noting for this clonotype: Compared with germline, one end of the junction differs, possibly owing to a read error. This chain uses TRBV3-1 with TRBJ1-2, with D hard to call. Germline CDR1 is LGHDT and CDR2 is YNNKEL (reference sequence). The CDR3 covers 14 residues. Here the CDR3 DNA reads TGTGTCAGCAGCCAAGAAAGATACCTGACCGCCGCCACCTTC. This translates into CVSSQERYLTAATF.

This rearrangement joins TRBV20-1 to TRBJ2-7; D may match TRBD1 or TRBD2 (6 bases each). V was trimmed by 7 bases and J by 3 bases, leaving 19 bases between them. The CDR3 runs 14 residues. Per germline, CDR1 DFQATT and CDR2 SNEGSKA (reference sequence). The CDR3 DNA sequence: TGCAGTGTTCAGGAAGGGGGGAGAAACTACGAGCAGTACTTC. Translating gives CSVQEGGRNYEQYF.

Here the CDR3 DNA reads TGTGCCAGCAGATTCCTAGCGGGGGGGCCTAATGAGCAGTTCTTC. Its translation: CASRFLAGGPNEQFF. The V call is TRBV6-1, the J call TRBJ2-1; 12 bases agree with TRBD2. V shed 6 bases, J shed 7 bases, and the junction held 7 bases outside the gene matches. CDR3 size: 15 residues. In germline, CDR1 is MNHNS, CDR2 SASEGT.

This clonotype was picked up one time. The CDR3 sequence is CASSPIPTSGGEQYF. Here the CDR3 DNA reads TGTGCCAGCAGCCCGATTCCGACTAGCGGCGGGGAGCAGTACTTC. This chain joins TRBV11-2 and TRBJ2-4, with 9 bases lining up with TRBD2. The V gene end was trimmed by 5 bases and the J gene end by 13 bases; junction bases not matched to a gene: 15. Germline CDR1 and CDR2: SGHAT and FQNNGV. This CDR3 has 15 residues. Drawing the rest from reference TRBV11-2 and TRBJ2-4, the complete variable domain is EAGVAQSPRYKIIEKRQSVAFWCNPISGHATLYWYQQILGQGPKLLIQFQNNGVVDDSQLPKDRFSAERLKGVDSTLKIQPAKLEDSAVYLCASSPIPTSGGEQYFGAGTRLSVL.